Below are 8 T cell receptor beta chains sequenced from a single sample in a study of T-cell reconstitution after alpha-beta-depleted transplantation in children. Unique molecular identifiers were used in preparing the TCRbeta library. MiXCR, applied by TCRdb to the PCR reads, yields one record per CDR3 protein. The table shows tens of thousands of distinct CDR3 sequences, with roughly 4.9% occurring only once. Here the sequenced sample was PBMCs, mostly from graft donor cells, taken 180 days after TCRalphabeta/CD19-depleted stem cell transplant. Source of these receptors: a boy under three years old who had a stem cell transplant for acute myeloid leukemia, so the T cells may come from the graft donor.

This clonotype was counted many times. The genes are TRBV6-5 and TRBJ2-1; D possibly uses TRBD1 or TRBD2 (5 bases each). The length of the CDR3 is 18 residues. The germline gives CDR1 MNHEY, CDR2 SVGAGI. V was shortened by 4 bases and J by 3 bases, with 22 bases between the two germline ends. For the CDR3, the DNA is TGTGCCAGCAGTTCTTATTCCGGGACCCGGCTTTTCTACAATGAGCAGTTCTTC. Its translation is CASSSYSGTRLFYNEQFF.

On this clonotype itself: Mismatch with germline at one junction end may stem from a read error. This chain connects TRBV5-1 to TRBJ1-1, with D hard to call. Germline loops: CDR1 SGHRS, CDR2 YFSETQ. The CDR3 is made up of 14 amino acids. The CDR3 spells CASKTRTPNSEPFF. The CDR3 DNA reads as TGCGCCAGCAAAACCAGGACGCCGAACTCTGAACCTTTCTTT.

This clonotype was seen repeatedly, ten times or more. V gene TRBV12-3 or TRBV12-4 combines with J gene TRBJ1-1, with D perhaps matching TRBD1 (6 bases). The CDR3 totals 15 residues. V lost 3 bases and J lost 1, with 12 bases in between. In DNA, the CDR3 is TGTGCCAGCAGTTTGGACAGCGGATCGAACACTGAAGCTTTCTTT. As protein: CASSLDSGSNTEAFF.

This clonotype was recorded many times. This rearrangement joins TRBV7-8 to TRBJ1-6; D is ambiguous. The CDR3 is 14 amino acids. Trimming removed 4 bases at V and 4 bases at J, with 8 bases between. The germline V gene has CDR1 SGHVS and CDR2 FQNEAQ. In DNA, the CDR3 is TGTGCCAGCAGCTACCGGGAATATAATTCACCCCTCCACTTT. Protein product: CASSYREYNSPLHF.

This clonotype was seen repeatedly, ten times or more. The chain is built from TRBV20-1 and TRBJ2-5; D is unclear. Germline CDR1 and CDR2: DFQATT and SNEGSKA (reference sequence). With 6 bases removed from V and 1 base from J, the gap between germline ends came to 6 bases. This CDR3 spans 11 amino acids. CDR3 amino acids: CSAQTQETQYF. CDR3 sequence (DNA): TGCAGTGCGCAGACCCAAGAGACCCAGTACTTC.

This clonotype was seen many times. The rearrangement uses TRBV10-3 and TRBJ2-5; possible D gene TRBD2, 5 bases. The CDR3 spans 13 residues. With 4 bases removed from V and 4 bases from J, the gap between germline ends came to 10 bases. The germline V gene encodes CDR1 ENHRY and CDR2 SYGVKD. CDR3 in amino acids: CAISGAAVETQYF. The CDR3 coding sequence is TGTGCCATCAGTGGGGCAGCGGTAGAGACCCAGTACTTC.

This clonotype was counted ten times or more. The rearrangement joins TRBV12-3 or TRBV12-4 to TRBJ1-5; the D is unclear. The CDR3 length is 14 residues. The V gene lost 5 bases and the J gene lost 6 bases, with 14 bases spanning the gap. The CDR3 loop reads CASSMWVGSQPQHF. The DNA for the CDR3 is TGTGCCAGCAGTATGTGGGTAGGAAGTCAGCCCCAGCATTTT.

This clonotype was observed a handful of times. The V call is TRBV4-3, the J call TRBJ2-2; TRBD1 might be the D (6 bases). CDR3 size: 16 residues. Trimming pared 0 bases from V and 5 bases from J, leaving 13 bases between. Germline V gives CDR1 LGHNA, CDR2 YSLEER. In DNA, the CDR3 is TGCGCCAGCAGCCAAGAAGACGGACAGAAAACCGGGGAGCTGTTTTTT. Its protein is CASSQEDGQKTGELFF.